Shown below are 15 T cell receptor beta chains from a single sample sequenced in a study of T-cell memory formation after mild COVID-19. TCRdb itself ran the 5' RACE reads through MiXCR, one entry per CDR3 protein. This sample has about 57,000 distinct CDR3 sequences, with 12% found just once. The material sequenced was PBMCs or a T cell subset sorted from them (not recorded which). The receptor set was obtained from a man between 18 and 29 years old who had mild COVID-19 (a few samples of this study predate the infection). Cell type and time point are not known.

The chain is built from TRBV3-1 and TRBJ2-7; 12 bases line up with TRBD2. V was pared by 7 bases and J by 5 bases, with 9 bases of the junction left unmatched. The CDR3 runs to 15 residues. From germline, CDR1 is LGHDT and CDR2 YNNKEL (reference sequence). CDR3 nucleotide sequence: TGTGCCAGCACCCTGTCTAGCGGGGGGGCGGACGAGCAGTACTTC. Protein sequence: CASTLSSGGADEQYF.

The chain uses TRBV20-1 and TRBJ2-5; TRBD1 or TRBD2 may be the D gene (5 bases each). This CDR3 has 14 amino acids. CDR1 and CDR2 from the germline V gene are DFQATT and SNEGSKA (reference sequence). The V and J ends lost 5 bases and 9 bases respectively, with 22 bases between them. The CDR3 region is CSAGRDPQGSAQYF. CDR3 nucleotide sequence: TGCAGTGCTGGCCGGGACCCCCAGGGATCGGCCCAGTACTTC.

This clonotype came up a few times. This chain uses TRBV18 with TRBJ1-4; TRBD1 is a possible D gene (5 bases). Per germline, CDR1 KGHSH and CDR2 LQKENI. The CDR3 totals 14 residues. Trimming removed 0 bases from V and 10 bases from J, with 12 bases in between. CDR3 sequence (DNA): TGTGCCAGCTCACCACCCGAAGGGGTCGGAAAACTGTTTTTT. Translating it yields CASSPPEGVGKLFF.

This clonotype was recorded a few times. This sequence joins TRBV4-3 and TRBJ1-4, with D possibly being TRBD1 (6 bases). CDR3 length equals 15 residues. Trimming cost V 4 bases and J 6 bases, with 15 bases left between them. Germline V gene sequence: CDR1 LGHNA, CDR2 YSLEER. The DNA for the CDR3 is TGCGCCAGCAGCCCAGGGGAGAAGGATGATGAAAAACTGTTTTTT. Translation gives CASSPGEKDDEKLFF.

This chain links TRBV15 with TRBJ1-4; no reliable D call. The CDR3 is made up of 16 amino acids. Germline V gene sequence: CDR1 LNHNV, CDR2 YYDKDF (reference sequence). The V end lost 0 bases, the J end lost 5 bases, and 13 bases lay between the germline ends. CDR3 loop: CATSRDRGSVNEKLFF. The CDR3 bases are TGTGCCACCAGCAGAGACCGAGGGAGCGTCAATGAAAAACTGTTTTTT.

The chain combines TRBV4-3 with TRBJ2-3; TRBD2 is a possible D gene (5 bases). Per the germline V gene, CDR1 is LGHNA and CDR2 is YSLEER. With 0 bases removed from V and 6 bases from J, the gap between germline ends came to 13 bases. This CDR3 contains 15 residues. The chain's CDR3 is CASSQDERAGDTQYF. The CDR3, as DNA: TGCGCCAGCAGCCAAGACGAGAGGGCCGGGGATACGCAGTATTTT.

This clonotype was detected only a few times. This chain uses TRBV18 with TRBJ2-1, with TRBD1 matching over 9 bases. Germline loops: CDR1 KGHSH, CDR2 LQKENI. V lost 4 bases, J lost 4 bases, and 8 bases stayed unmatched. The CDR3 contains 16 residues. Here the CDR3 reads CASSRTPGQGYNEQFF. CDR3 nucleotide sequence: TGTGCCAGCTCACGAACCCCGGGACAGGGATACAATGAGCAGTTCTTC. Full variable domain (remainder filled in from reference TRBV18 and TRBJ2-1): NAGVMQNPRHLVRRRGQEARLRCSPMKGHSHVYWYRQLPEEGLKFMVYLQKENIIDESGMPKERFSAEFPKEGPSILRIQQVVRGDSAAYFCASSRTPGQGYNEQFFGPGTRLTVL.

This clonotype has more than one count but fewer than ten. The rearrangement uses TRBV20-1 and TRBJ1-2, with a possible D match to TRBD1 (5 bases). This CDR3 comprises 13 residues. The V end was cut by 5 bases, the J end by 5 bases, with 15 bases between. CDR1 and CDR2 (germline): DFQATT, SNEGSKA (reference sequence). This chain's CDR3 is CSAAAPEGYGYTF. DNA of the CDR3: TGCAGTGCTGCAGCTCCCGAGGGGTATGGCTACACCTTC.

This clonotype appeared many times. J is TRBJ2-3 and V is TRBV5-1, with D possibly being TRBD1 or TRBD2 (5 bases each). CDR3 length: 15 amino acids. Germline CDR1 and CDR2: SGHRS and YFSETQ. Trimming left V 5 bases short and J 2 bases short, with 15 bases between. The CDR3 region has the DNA TGCGCCAGCAGGGGACCTACTCTAAACACAGATACGCAGTATTTT. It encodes CASRGPTLNTDTQYF. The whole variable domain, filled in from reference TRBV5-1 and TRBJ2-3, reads KAGVTQTPRYLIKTRGQQVTLSCSPISGHRSVSWYQQTPGQGLQFLFEYFSETQRNKGNFPGRFSGRQFSNSRSEMNVSTLELGDSALYLCASRGPTLNTDTQYFGPGTRLTVL.

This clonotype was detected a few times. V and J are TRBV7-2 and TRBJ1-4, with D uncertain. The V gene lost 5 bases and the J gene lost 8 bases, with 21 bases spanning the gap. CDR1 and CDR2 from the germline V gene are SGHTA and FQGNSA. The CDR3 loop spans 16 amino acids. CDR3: CASSPLGLAVREKLFF. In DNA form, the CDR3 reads TGTGCCAGCAGCCCCCTTGGGCTAGCCGTAAGGGAAAAACTGTTTTTT.

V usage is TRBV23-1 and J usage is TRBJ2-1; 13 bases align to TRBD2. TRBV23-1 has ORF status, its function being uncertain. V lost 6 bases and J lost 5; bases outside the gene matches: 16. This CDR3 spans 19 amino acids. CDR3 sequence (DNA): TGCGCCAGCAGGCCGACCGGGACTAGCGGGGCCATGATAAACAATGAGCAGTTCTTC. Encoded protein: CASRPTGTSGAMINNEQFF.

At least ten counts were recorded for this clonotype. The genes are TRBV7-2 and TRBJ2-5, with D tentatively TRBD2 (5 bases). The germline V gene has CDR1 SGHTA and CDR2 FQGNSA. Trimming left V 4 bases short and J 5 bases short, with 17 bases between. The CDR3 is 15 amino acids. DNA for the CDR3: TGTGCCAGCAGCTCCGGGCTCGGGGAGCTGGAGACCCAGTACTTC. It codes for CASSSGLGELETQYF.

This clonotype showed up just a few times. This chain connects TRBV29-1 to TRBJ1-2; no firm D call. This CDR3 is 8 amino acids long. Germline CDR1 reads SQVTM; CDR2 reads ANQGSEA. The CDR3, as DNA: TGCAACGGGGATGGCTACACCTTC. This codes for CNGDGYTF. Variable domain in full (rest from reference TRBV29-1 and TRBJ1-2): SAVISQKPSRDICQRGTSLTIQCQVDSQVTMMFWYRQQPGQSLTLIATANQGSEATYESGFVIDKFPISRPNLTFSTLTVSNMSPEDSSIYLCNGDGYTFGSGTRLTVV.

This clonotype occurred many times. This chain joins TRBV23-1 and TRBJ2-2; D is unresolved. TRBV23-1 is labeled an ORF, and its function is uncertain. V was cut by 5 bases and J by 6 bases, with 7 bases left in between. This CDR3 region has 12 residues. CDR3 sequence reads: CASSTRAGELFF. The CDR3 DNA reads TGCGCCAGCAGTACGAGAGCCGGGGAGCTGTTTTTT.

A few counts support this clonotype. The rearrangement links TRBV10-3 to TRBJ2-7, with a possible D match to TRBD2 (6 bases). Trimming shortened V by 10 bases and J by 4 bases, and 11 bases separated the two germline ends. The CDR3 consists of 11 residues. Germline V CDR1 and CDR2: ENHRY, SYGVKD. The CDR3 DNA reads TGTGCCAGCGGGACGGTGTACGAGCAGTACGTC. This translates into CASGTVYEQYV.